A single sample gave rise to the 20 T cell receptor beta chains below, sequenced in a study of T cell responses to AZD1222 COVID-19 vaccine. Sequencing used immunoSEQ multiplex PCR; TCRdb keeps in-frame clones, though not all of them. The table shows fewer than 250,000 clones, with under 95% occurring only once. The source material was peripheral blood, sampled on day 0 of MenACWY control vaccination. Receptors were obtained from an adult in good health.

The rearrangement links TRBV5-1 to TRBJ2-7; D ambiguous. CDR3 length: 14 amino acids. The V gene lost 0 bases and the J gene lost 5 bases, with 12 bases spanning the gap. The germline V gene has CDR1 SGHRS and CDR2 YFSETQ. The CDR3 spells CASSLAPDGNEQYF. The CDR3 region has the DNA TGCGCCAGCAGCTTGGCCCCCGACGGTAACGAGCAGTACTTC.

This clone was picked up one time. The CDR3 spells CAWSVWDGYEQYF. CDR3 nucleotide sequence: TGTGCCTGGAGTGTTTGGGACGGGTACGAGCAGTACTTC. The chain is built from TRBV30 and TRBJ2-7; D could derive from TRBD1 or TRBD2 (5 bases each). Per the germline V gene, CDR1 is GTSNPN and CDR2 is SVGIG (reference sequence). V was trimmed by 0 bases and J by 4 bases, leaving 10 bases between them. The CDR3 sequence is 13 residues long.

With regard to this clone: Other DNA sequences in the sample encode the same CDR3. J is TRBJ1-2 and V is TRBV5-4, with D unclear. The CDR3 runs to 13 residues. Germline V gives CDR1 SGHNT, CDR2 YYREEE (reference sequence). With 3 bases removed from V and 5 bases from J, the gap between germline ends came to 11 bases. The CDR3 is CASSSTGFYGYTF. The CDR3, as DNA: TGTGCCAGCAGCTCAACCGGGTTTTATGGCTACACCTTC.

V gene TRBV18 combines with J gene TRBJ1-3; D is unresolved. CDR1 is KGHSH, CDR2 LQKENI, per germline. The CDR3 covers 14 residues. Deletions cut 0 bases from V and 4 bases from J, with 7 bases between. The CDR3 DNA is TGTGCCAGCTCACCACCGGGCGTCGGAAACACCATATATTTT. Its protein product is CASSPPGVGNTIYF. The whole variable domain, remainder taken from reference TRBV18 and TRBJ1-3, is NAGVMQNPRHLVRRRGQEARLRCSPMKGHSHVYWYRQLPEEGLKFMVYLQKENIIDESGMPKERFSAEFPKEGPSILRIQQVVRGDSAAYFCASSPPGVGNTIYFGEGSWLTVV.

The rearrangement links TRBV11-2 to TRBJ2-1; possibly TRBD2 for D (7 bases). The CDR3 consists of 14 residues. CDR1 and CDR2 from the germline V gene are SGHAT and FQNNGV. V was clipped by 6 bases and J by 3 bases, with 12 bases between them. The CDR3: CASRGGARYNEQFF. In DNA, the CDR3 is TGTGCCAGCAGGGGGGGGGCCCGCTACAATGAGCAGTTCTTC.

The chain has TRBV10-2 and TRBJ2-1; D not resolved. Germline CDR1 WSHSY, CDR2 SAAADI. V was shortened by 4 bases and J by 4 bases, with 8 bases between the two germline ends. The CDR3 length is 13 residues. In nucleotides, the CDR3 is TGCGCCAGCAGTGGGTTACGATACAATGAGCAGTTCTTC. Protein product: CASSGLRYNEQFF.

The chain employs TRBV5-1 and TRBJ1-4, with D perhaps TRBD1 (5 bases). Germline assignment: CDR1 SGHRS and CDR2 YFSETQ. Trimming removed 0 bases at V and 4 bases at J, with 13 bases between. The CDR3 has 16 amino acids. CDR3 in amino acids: CASSLDAGPGNEKLFF. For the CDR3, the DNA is TGCGCCAGCAGCTTGGACGCAGGGCCCGGTAATGAAAAACTGTTTTTT.

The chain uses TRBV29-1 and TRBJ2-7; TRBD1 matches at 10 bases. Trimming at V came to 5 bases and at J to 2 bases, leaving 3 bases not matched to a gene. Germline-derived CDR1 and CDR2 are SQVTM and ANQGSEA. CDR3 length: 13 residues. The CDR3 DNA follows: TGCAGCGTTCTCGGGACAGGGGCCTACGAGCAGTACTTC. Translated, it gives CSVLGTGAYEQYF.

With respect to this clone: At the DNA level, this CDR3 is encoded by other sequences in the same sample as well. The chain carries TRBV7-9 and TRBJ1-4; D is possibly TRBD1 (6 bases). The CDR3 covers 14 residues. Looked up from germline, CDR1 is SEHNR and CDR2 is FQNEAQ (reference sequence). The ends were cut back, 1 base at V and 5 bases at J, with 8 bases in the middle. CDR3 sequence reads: CASSLGTVNEKLFF. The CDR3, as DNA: TGTGCCAGCAGCTTAGGGACAGTAAATGAAAAACTGTTTTTT.

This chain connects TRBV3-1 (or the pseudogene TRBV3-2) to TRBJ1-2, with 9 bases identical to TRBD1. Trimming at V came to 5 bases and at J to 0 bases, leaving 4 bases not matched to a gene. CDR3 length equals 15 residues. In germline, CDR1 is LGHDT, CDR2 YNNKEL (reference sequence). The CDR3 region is CASSTRQGANYGYTF. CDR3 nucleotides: TGTGCCAGCAGCACCCGACAGGGGGCTAACTATGGCTACACCTTC.

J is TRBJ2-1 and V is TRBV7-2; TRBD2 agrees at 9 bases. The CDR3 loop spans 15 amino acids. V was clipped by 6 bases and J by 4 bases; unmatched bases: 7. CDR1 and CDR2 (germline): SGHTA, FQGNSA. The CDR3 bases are TGTGCCAGCAGTCCTCTAGCGGGGTTTTACAATGAGCAGTTCTTC. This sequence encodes CASSPLAGFYNEQFF.

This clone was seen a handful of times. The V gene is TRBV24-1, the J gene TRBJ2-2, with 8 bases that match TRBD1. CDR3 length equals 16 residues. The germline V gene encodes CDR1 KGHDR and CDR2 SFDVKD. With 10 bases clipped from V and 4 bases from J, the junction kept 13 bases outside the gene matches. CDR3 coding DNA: TGTGCCACGAGCCCCCGACAGGGGTCGGGCACCGGGGAGCTGTTTTTT. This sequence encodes CATSPRQGSGTGELFF.

The CDR3: CASSSSSGSPLHF. Written as DNA, the CDR3 is TGTGCCAGCAGCTCCTCCAGCGGTTCACCCCTCCACTTT. The chain employs TRBV11-3 and TRBJ1-6, with D unclear. Germline values: CDR1 SGHNT, CDR2 YENEEA. This CDR3 is 13 amino acids long. The V end lost 4 bases, the J end lost 9 bases, and 10 bases lay between the germline ends.

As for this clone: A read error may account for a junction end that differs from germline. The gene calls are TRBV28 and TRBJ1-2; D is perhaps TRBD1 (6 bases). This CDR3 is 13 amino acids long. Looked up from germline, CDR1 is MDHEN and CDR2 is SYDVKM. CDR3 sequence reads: CACAARYIGGCTF. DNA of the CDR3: TGTGCCTGCGCCGCCCGTTATATTGGGGGCTGCACCTTC.

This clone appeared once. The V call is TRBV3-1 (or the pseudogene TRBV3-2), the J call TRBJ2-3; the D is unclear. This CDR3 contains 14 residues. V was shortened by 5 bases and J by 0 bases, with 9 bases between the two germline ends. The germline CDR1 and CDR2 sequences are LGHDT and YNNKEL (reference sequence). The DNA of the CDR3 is TGTGCCAGCAGCTACACCCAAAGCACAGATACGCAGTATTTT. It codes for CASSYTQSTDTQYF.

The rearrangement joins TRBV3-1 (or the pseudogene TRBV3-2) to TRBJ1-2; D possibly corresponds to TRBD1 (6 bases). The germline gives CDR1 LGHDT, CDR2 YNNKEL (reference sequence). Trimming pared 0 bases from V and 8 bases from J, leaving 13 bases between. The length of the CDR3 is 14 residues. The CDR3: CASSQDRGPEGYTF. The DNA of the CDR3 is TGTGCCAGCAGCCAAGATCGGGGGCCGGAGGGCTACACCTTC.

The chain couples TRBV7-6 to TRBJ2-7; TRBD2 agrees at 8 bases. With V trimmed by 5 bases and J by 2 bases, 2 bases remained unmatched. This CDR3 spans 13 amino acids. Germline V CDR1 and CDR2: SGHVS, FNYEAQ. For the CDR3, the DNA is TGTGCCAGCAGCCGGGGACTAGCCTACGAGCAGTACTTC. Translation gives CASSRGLAYEQYF.

The CDR3 region is CAISEGPYNSPLHF. In nucleotides, the CDR3 is TGTGCCATCAGTGAAGGGCCGTATAATTCACCCCTCCACTTT. This chain uses TRBV10-3 with TRBJ1-6, with D uncertain. Germline CDR1 reads ENHRY; CDR2 reads SYGVKD. V shed 3 bases and J shed 4 bases, with 7 bases lying between them. CDR3 length: 14 residues.

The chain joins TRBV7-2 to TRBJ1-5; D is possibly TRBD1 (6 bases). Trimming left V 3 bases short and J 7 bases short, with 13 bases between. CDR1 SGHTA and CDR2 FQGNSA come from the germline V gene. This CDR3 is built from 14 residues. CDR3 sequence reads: CASSFSRGGQPQHF. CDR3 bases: TGTGCCAGCAGCTTTTCGCGGGGGGGCCAGCCCCAGCATTTT. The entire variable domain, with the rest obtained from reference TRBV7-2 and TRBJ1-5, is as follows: GAGVSQSPSNKVTEKGKDVELRCDPISGHTALYWYRQSLGQGLEFLIYFQGNSAPDKSGLPSDRFSAERTGGSVSTLTIQRTQQEDSAVYLCASSFSRGGQPQHFGDGTRLSIL.

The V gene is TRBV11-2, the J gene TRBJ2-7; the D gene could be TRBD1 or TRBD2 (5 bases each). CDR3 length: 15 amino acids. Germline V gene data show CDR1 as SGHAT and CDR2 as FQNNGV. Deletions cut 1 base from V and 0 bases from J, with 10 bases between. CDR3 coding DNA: TGTGCCAGCAGCTTAGGAAGGGACGCCTCCTACGAGCAGTACTTC. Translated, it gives CASSLGRDASYEQYF.